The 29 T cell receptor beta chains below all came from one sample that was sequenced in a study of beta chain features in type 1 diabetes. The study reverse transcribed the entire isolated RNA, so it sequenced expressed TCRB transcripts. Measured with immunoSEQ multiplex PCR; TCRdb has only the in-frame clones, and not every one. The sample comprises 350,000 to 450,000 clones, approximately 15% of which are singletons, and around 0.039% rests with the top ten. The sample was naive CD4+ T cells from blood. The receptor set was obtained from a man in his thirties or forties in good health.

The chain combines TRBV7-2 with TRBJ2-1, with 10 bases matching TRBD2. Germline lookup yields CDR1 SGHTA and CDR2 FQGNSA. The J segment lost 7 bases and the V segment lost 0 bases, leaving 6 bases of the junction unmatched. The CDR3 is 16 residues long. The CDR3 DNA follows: TGTGCCAGCAGCTTAGCCGGGACTAGCGAGTTGAATGAGCAGTTCTTC. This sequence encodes CASSLAGTSELNEQFF.

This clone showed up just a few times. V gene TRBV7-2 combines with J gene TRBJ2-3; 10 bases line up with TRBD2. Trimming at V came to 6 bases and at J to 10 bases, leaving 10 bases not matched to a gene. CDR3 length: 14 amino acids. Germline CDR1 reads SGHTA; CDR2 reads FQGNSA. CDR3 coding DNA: TGTGCCAGCAGTTTAACTAGCGGGGCTCTGGCGCAGTATTTT. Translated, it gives CASSLTSGALAQYF. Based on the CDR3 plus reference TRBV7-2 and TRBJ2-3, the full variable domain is GAGVSQSPSNKVTEKGKDVELRCDPISGHTALYWYRQSLGQGLEFLIYFQGNSAPDKSGLPSDRFSAERTGGSVSTLTIQRTQQEDSAVYLCASSLTSGALAQYFGPGTRLTVL.

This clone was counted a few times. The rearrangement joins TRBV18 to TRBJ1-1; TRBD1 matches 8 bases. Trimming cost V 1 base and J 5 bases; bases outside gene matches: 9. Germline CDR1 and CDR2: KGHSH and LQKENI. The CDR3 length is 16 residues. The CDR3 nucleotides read TGTGCCAGCTCACCACAAAAGACAGGGGCTAGAACTGAAGCTTTCTTT. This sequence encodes CASSPQKTGARTEAFF. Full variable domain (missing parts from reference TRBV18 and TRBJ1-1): NAGVMQNPRHLVRRRGQEARLRCSPMKGHSHVYWYRQLPEEGLKFMVYLQKENIIDESGMPKERFSAEFPKEGPSILRIQQVVRGDSAAYFCASSPQKTGARTEAFFGQGTRLTVV.

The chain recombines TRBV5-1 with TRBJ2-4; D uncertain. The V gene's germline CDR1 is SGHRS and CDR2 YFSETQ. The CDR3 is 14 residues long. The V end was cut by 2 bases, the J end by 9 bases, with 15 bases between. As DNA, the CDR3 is TGCGCCAGCAGCTTATCTGCCACTACAGCCATTCAGTACTTC. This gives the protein CASSLSATTAIQYF.

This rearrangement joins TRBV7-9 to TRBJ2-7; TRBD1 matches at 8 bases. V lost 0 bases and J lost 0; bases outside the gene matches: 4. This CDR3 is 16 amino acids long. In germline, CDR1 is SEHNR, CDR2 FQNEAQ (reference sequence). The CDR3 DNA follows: TGTGCCAGCAGCTTAGCGTCCGGGACAGGCTCCTACGAGCAGTACTTC. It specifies CASSLASGTGSYEQYF.

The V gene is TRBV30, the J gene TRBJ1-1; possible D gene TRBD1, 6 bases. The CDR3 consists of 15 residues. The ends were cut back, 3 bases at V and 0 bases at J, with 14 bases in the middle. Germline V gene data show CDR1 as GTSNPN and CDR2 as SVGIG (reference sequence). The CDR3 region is CAWRENRAMNTEAFF. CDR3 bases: TGTGCCTGGAGGGAAAACAGGGCTATGAACACTGAAGCTTTCTTT.

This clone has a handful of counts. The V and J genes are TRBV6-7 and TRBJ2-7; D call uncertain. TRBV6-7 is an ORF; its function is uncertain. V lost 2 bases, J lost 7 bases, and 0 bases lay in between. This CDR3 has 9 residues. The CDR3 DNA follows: TGTGCCAGCAGTTACGAGCAGTACGTC. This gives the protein CASSYEQYV.

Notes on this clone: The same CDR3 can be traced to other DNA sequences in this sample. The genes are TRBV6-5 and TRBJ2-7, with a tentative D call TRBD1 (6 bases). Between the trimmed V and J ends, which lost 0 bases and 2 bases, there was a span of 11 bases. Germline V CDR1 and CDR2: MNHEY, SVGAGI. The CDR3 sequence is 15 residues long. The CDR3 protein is CASSYSSRGAYEQYF. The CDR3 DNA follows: TGTGCCAGCAGTTACTCGAGCAGGGGCGCCTACGAGCAGTACTTC.

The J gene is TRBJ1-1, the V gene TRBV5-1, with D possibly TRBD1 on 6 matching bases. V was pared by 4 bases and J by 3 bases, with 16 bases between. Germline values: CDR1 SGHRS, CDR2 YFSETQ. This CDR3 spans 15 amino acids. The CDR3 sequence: CASSPLRQEDTEAFF. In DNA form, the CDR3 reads TGCGCCAGCAGCCCGTTGAGACAGGAGGACACTGAAGCTTTCTTT.

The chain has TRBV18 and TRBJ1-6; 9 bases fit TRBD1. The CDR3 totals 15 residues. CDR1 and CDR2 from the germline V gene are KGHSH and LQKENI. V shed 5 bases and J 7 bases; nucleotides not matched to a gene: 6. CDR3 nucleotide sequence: TGTGCCAGCTCAGACGGAACAGGGGGCAATTCACCCCTCCACTTT. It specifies CASSDGTGGNSPLHF.

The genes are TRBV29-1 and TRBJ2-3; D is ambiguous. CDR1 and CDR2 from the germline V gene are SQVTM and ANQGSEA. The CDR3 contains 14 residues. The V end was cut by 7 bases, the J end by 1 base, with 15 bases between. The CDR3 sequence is CSAARALRTDTQYF. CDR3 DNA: TGCAGCGCCGCACGGGCCCTTCGCACAGATACGCAGTATTTT.

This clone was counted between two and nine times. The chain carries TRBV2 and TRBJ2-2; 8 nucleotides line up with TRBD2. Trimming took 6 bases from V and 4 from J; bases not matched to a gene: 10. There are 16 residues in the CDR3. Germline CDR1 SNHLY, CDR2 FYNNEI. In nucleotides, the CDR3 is TGTGCCAGCAGCGACGGACTAGCCCTAGCCACCGGGGAGCTGTTTTTT. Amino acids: CASSDGLALATGELFF.

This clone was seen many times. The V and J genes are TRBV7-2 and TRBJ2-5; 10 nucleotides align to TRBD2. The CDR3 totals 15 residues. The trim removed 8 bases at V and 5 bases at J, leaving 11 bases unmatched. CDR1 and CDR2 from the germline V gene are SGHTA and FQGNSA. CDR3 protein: CASRLLAGVYETQYF. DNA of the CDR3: TGTGCCAGCCGACTCCTAGCGGGAGTTTACGAGACCCAGTACTTC.

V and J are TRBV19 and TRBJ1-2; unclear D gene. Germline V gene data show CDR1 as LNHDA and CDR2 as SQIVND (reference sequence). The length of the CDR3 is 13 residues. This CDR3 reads CATADRGSRGYTF. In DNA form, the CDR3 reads TGTGCGACCGCGGATAGAGGATCTAGAGGCTACACCTTC.

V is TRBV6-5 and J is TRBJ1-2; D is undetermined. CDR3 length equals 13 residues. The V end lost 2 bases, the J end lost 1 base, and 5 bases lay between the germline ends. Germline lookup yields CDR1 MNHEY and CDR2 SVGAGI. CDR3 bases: TGTGCCAGCAGTTACGTCAATAACTATGGCTACACCTTC. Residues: CASSYVNNYGYTF.

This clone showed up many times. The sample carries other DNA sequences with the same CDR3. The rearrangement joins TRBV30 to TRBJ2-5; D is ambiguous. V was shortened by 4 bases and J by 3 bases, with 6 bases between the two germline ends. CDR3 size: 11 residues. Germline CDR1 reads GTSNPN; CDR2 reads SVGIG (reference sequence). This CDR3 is CAWTGKETQYF. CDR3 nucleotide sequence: TGTGCCTGGACTGGCAAAGAGACCCAGTACTTC. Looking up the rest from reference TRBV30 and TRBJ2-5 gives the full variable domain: SQTIHQWPATLVQPVGSPLSLECTVEGTSNPNLYWYRQAAGRGLQLLFYSVGIGQISSEVPQNLSASRPQDRQFILSSKKLLLSDSGFYLCAWTGKETQYFGPGTRLLVL.

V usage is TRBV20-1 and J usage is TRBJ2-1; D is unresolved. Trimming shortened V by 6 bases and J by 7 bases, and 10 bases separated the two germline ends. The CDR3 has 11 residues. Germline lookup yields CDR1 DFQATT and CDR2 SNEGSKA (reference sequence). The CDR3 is CSAVRRNEQFF. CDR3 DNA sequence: TGCAGTGCGGTCAGGCGGAATGAGCAGTTCTTC.

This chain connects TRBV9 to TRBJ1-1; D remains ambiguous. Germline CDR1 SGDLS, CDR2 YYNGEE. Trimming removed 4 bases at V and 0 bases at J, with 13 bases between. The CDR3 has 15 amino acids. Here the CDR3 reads CASSPTLWVNTEAFF. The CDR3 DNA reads TGTGCCAGCAGCCCGACACTATGGGTGAACACTGAAGCTTTCTTT.

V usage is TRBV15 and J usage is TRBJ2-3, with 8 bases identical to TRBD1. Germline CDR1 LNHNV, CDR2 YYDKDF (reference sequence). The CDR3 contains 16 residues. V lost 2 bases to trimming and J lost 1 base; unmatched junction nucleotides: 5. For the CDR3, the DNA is TGTGCCACCAGCAGACGAAAACAGGGGGGCACAGATACGCAGTATTTT. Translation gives CATSRRKQGGTDTQYF.

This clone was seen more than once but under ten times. CDR3 protein: CASSFYSRETQYF. The CDR3 DNA sequence: TGTGCCAGCAGCTTTTACTCTAGGGAGACCCAGTACTTC. The J gene is TRBJ2-5, the V gene TRBV5-4; no reliable D call. Trimming cost V 2 bases and J 5 bases, with 10 bases left between them. Germline CDR1 and CDR2: SGHNT and YYREEE (reference sequence). The CDR3 is 13 residues long.

In nucleotides, the CDR3 is TGTGCCAGCACCTCGTTTAAATCGGATACGCAGTATTTT. Its protein product is CASTSFKSDTQYF. The V gene is TRBV7-9, the J gene TRBJ2-3; D is undetermined. The germline V gene has CDR1 SEHNR and CDR2 FQNEAQ (reference sequence). This CDR3 spans 13 amino acids. V was trimmed by 7 bases and J by 6 bases, leaving 14 bases between them.

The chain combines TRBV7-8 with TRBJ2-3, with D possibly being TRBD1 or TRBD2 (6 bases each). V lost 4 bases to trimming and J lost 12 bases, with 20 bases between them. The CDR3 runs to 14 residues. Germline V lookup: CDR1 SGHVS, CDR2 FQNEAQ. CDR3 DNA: TGTGCCAGCAGCTCCCGATTAGGGGGACTTAGTCAGTATTTT. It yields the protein CASSSRLGGLSQYF.

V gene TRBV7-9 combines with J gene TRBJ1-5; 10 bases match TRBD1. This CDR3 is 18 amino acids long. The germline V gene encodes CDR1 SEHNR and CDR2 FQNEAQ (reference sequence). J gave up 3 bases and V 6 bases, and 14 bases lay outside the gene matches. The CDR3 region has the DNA TGTGCCAGCAGTCGAGGACAGGGGGAGAGGGTACTCAATCAGCCCCAGCATTTT. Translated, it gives CASSRGQGERVLNQPQHF.

The CDR3 DNA is TGTGCCAGCAGTGAAGGGAGGATGCCAGAAGCTTTCTTT. Protein: CASSEGRMPEAFF. The chain has TRBV2 and TRBJ1-1; D not resolved. V was clipped by 1 base and J by 8 bases, with 11 bases between them. Germline lookup yields CDR1 SNHLY and CDR2 FYNNEI. The CDR3 extends over 13 amino acids.

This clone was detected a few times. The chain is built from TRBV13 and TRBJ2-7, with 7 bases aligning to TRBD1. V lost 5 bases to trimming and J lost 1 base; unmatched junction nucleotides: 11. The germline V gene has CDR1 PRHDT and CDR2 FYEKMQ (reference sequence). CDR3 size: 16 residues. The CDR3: CASSLRVGGASYEQYF. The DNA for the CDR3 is TGTGCCAGCAGCCTTAGAGTAGGGGGCGCGTCCTACGAGCAGTACTTC. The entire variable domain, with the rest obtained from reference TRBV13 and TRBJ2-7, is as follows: AAGVIQSPRHLIKEKRETATLKCYPIPRHDTVYWYQQGPGQDPQFLISFYEKMQSDKGSIPDRFSAQQFSDYHSELNMSSLELGDSALYFCASSLRVGGASYEQYFGPGTRLTVT.

CDR3 in amino acids: CASSLGESHNQPQHF. The CDR3 DNA sequence: TGTGCCAGCAGCTTGGGAGAGTCCCACAATCAGCCCCAGCATTTT. The chain uses TRBV7-2 and TRBJ1-5; D is undetermined. This CDR3 is built from 15 residues. The V gene's germline CDR1 is SGHTA and CDR2 FQGNSA. Trimming left V 3 bases short and J 3 bases short, with 12 bases between. Combining the CDR3 with reference TRBV7-2 and TRBJ1-5 gives the whole variable domain GAGVSQSPSNKVTEKGKDVELRCDPISGHTALYWYRQSLGQGLEFLIYFQGNSAPDKSGLPSDRFSAERTGGSVSTLTIQRTQQEDSAVYLCASSLGESHNQPQHFGDGTRLSIL.

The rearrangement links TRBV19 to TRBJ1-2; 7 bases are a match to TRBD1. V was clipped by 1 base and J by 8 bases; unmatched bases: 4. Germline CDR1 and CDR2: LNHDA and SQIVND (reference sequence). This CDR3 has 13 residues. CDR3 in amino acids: CASSIGYRGGYTF. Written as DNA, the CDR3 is TGTGCCAGTAGTATAGGTTACAGGGGAGGCTACACCTTC.

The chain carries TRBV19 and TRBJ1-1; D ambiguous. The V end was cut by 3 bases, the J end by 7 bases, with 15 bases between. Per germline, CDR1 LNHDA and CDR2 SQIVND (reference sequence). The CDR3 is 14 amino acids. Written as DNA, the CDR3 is TGTGCCAGTAGTATTGGGGAACAGAGGAGTGAAGCTTTCTTT. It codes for CASSIGEQRSEAFF.

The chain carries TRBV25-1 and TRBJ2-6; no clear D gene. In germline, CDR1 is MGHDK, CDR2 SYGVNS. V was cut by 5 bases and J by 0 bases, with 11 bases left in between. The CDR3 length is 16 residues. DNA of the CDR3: TGTGCCAGCAGTAGGACGCTTTTCTCTGGGGCCAACGTCCTGACTTTC. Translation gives CASSRTLFSGANVLTF.